This T cell receptor beta chain was captured in a study of identical twins. On this clonotype itself: The antigen is unknown.

Findings and limits, study-wide: Zero-insertion analyses could be partly confounded by invariant MAIT and iNKT cells.

MiXCR, applied by TCRdb to the 5' RACE reads, yields one record per CDR3 protein. The data contain roughly 240,000 distinct CDR3 sequences, 7% to 8.5% of them singletons. Germline CDR1 reads DFQATT; CDR2 reads SNEGSKA (reference sequence). Trimming stripped 6 bases from V and 6 bases from J, with 10 bases between. The CDR3 covers 11 residues. The same data also contributed to another study, on yellow fever vaccine responses in identical twins.

The TCR comes from a young woman in good health. V and J are TRBV20-1 and TRBJ2-3, with TRBD1 as a possible D gene (6 bases). Sequencing was done on a sample of CD8+ T cells sorted from blood. CDR3 protein: CSAQGTDTQYF. The CDR3 coding sequence is TGCAGTGCACAGGGAACGGATACGCAGTATTTT.